The rows below give T cell receptor beta chains drawn from one sample of a study of Tregs in tolerant kidney transplant recipients. Generated by immunoSEQ multiplex PCR, the TCRdb table keeps only in-frame clones and is missing some. The top ten clones hold around 4.5% of a sample with 92,000 or so clones, more than 90% of them seen once. The specimen sequenced was CD8+ T cells from blood. The receptors were sampled from a human donor in good health. Both conserved end residues are part of each CDR3. The size entry is marked missing in some rows and otherwise reads once, few, many or a size class.

cdr3_length	clone_size	v_call	j_call	cdr3_aa
17	-	TRBV19	TRBJ1-1	CASSINPRENPDTEAFF
12	few	TRBV7-9	TRBJ1-5	CASSQSPQPQHF
16	-	TRBV4-1	TRBJ2-7	CASSQGPRLSSYEQYF
15	once	TRBV7-8	TRBJ1-5	CASSLATEGNQPQHF
15	-	TRBV7-8	TRBJ1-5	CASSPVDGSNQPQHF
15	-	TRBV7-9	TRBJ2-1	CASSGDRERGNEQFF
15	few	TRBV5-1	TRBJ1-5	CASSLDGRTRQPQHF
14	-	TRBV30	TRBJ2-3	CAWSVGQGADTQYF
16	-	TRBV30	TRBJ1-3	CAWSVPGQGARNTIYF
16	-	TRBV19	TRBJ1-2	CASSIDEETSREGYTF
15	-	TRBV6-1	TRBJ1-1	CASSPEMGFNTEAFF
15	-	TRBV15	TRBJ1-1	CATSARQGVNTEAFF
16	-	TRBV7-8	TRBJ2-4	CASSPSPGLAKNIQYF
15	-	TRBV27	TRBJ2-7	CASSLVGTGIYEQYF
12	-	TRBV6-5	TRBJ2-6	CASSPSANVLTF